This T cell receptor beta chain originates from a study of blood T cells in healthy people across ages (dated by TCRdb to the mid-2010s). With regard to the full study: Template switching captured roughly one uniquely barcoded TCR beta cDNA molecule per two T cells in model experiments. Donors of different ages were randomly distributed across sequencing lanes to avoid experimental bias. Age-related changes in TCR beta repertoire diversity were measured in the study by deep sequencing normalized with unique cDNA molecular identifiers. The study analyzed two additional independent replicas of 1 million unique cDNA reads from the same blood draw for two donors, one aged 18 to 30 and one aged 80 or older. The donors were divided into four age groups: young (average approximately 17 years), middle-aged (about 40), aged (about 61) and long-lived (about 84). General study outcomes and caveats: Estimates of total diversity from one million sequenced T cells were regarded as lower bounds and underestimates. Observed TCR beta diversity correlated strongly with the percentage of naive T cells measured by flow cytometry. Compared with the aged group, the long-lived group had more naive CD4+ T cells, fewer expanded clones and increased TCR diversity, suggesting age selection. Since profiling was done on bulk unsorted PBMCs, naive and antigen-experienced compartments could not be conclusively compared. Observed TCR beta diversity per million T cells fell roughly linearly with age, and a significant reduction was already apparent by age around 44. Because donor CMV infection status was unknown, age-related changes in expanded clonotypes were potentially confounded.

This clonotype was recorded a few times. There is no known antigen for this receptor. No much larger clone is present one base from it, and per-base qualities are unavailable. The germline V gene provides CDR1 LGHNA and CDR2 YSLEER. Between the V and J ends, shortened by 0 bases and 5 bases respectively, the junction contains 14 bases. There are 15 amino acids in the CDR3, from cysteine to phenylalanine inclusive. Just the 45-base CDR3 DNA is kept, in frame starting at base 1. The method behind the library was 5' RACE. The listed sequencing device is Illumina HiSeq 2500. A second PCR of roughly 7 to 12 cycles was performed with a sample-barcoded 5' primer and a J-beta primer mix. A template-switch 5' adaptor carrying 12 random nucleotides introduced a unique molecular identifier onto each TCR beta cDNA molecule. Each sample yielded at least 2.5 million CDR3-containing paired-end reads. All of the RNA was converted into first-strand cDNA using the Mint cDNA synthesis kit, with a TRBC-specific oligonucleotide serving as the primer. Following uracil-DNA glycosylase treatment, all cDNA underwent a first 18-cycle PCR with the universal primers M1SS and BC2_uni_R. In the authors' own workflow: For normalization, 1 million high-quality reads, each with a distinct molecular identifier, were randomly selected from each sample. Reads with shared molecular identifiers were discarded instead of being binned into consensus sequences. MiTCR, run with a Q25 quality threshold and the strictest error-elimination algorithm, handled CDR3 identification, clonotype clustering and error correction. A nonparametric unseen species model with Euler transformation was used to estimate a lower bound on total TCR beta diversity. TCRdb took the public reads, trimmed them with fastp at Q25, ran MiXCR for clone calling and kept in-frame beta chains. Every CDR3 protein is listed once, alongside the most common genes and DNA of its rows. These V and J calls rely on TCRdb rather than the paper's analysis. Across this sample there are some 1.5 million distinct CDR3 sequences, with roughly 43% seen only once. About 4% of the sample is held by the ten biggest clonotypes.

The roughly 39 donors, aged about 6 to 95 years, were systemically healthy Caucasian individuals from Russia. Ten milliliters of peripheral blood were drawn from each donor into EDTA-treated Vacutainer tubes. Ficoll-Paque density-gradient centrifugation was used to isolate PBMCs, with at least 6.5 million per sample. Total RNA, at least 6 micrograms per sample, was extracted from PBMCs with Trizol reagent. For every donor, an aliquot of PBMCs went through flow cytometry to measure the percentages of naive CD45RAhigh/CD27high T cells. The sequence was collected from a woman younger than 30 in good health. The rearranged segments are TRBV4-3 and TRBJ2-7; the best D guess is TRBD2, with 5 bases matching. Sequenced material: blood. The DNA is as follows: TGCGCCAGCAGCCAAGATCGAGGAGGACTCAACGAGCAGTACTTC. This encodes CASSQDRGGLNEQYF.